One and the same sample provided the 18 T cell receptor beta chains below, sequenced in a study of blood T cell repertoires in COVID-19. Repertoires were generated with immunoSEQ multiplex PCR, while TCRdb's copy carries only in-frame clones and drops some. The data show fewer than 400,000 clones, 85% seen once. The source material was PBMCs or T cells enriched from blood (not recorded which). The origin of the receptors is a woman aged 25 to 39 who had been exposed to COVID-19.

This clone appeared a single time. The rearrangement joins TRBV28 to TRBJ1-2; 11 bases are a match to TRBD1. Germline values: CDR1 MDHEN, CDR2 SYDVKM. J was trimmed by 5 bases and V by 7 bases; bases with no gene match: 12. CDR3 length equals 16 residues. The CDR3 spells CASKLGQGELRYGYTF. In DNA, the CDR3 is TGTGCCAGCAAGTTGGGACAGGGGGAATTGAGGTATGGCTACACCTTC.

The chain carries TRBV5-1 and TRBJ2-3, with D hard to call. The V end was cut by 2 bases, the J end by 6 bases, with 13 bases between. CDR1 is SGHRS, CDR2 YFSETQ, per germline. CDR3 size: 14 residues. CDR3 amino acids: CASSFGSAQDTQYF. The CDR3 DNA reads TGCGCCAGCAGCTTCGGGTCGGCCCAGGATACGCAGTATTTT.

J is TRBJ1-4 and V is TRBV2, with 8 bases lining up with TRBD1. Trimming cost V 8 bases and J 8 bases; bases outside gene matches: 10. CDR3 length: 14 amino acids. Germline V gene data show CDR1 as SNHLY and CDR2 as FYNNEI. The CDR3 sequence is CASGLDRGHEKLFF. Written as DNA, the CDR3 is TGTGCCAGCGGGCTAGACAGGGGCCACGAAAAACTGTTTTTT. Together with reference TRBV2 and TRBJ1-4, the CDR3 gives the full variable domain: EPEVTQTPSHQVTQMGQEVILRCVPISNHLYFYWYRQILGQKVEFLVSFYNNEISEKSEIFDDQFSVERPDGSNFTLKIRSTKLEDSAMYFCASGLDRGHEKLFFGSGTQLSVL.

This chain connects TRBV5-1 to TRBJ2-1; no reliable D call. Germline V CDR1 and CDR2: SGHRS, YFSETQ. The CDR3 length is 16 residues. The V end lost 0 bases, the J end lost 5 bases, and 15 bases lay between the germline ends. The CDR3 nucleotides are TGCGCCAGCAGCTTGGCCGAATTAGCAAACCACAATGAGCAGTTCTTC. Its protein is CASSLAELANHNEQFF.

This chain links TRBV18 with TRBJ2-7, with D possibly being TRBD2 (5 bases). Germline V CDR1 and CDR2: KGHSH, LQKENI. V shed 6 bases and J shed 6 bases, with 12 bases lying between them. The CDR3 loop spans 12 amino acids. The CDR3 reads CASSRGEPEQYF. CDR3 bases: TGTGCCAGCTCCCGTGGGGAGCCCGAGCAGTACTTC.

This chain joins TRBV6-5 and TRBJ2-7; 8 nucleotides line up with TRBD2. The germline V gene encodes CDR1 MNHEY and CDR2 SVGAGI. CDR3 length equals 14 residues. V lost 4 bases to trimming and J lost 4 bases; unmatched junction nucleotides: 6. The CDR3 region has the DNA TGTGCCAGCAGTTCAAGCGGGAGTGGGTACGAGCAGTACTTC. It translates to CASSSSGSGYEQYF.

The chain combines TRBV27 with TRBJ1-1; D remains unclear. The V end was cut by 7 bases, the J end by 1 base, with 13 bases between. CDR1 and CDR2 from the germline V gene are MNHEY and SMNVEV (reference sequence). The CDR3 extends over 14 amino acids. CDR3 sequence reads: CASISTGWNTEAFF. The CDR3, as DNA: TGTGCCAGCATCTCGACGGGTTGGAACACTGAAGCTTTCTTT.

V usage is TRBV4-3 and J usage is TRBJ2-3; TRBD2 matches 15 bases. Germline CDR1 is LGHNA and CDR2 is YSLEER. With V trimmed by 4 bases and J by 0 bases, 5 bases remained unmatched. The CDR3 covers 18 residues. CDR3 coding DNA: TGCGCCAGCAGCCTGGGACTAGCGGGGGGCATTAGCACAGATACGCAGTATTTT. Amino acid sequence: CASSLGLAGGISTDTQYF.

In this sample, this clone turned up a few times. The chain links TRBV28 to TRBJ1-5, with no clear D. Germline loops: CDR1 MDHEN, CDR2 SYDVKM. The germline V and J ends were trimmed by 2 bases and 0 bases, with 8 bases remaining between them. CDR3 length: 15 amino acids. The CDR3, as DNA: TGTGCCAGCAGTTTAGGAGGGAATAGCAATCAGCCCCAGCATTTT. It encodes CASSLGGNSNQPQHF.

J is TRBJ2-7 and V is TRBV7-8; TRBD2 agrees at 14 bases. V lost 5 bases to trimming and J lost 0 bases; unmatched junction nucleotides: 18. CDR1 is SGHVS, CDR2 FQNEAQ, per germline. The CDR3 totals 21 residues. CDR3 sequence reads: CASSLRNIGLAGGPSSYEQYF. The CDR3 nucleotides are TGTGCCAGCAGCCTTAGAAATATAGGACTAGCGGGGGGTCCGAGCTCCTACGAGCAGTACTTC.

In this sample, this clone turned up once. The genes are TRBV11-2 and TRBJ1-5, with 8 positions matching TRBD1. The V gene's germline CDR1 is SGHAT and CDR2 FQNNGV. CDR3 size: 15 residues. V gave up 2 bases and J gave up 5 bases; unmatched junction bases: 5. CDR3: CASSLRQGAHQPQHF. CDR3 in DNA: TGTGCCAGCAGCTTACGGCAGGGGGCTCATCAGCCCCAGCATTTT.

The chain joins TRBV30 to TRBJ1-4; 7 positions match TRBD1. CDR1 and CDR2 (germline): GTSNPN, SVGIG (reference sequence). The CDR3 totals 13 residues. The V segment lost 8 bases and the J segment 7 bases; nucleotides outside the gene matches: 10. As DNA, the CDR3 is TGTGCCGGCACAGGGGATCAGGGTGAAAAACTGTTTTTT. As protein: CAGTGDQGEKLFF.

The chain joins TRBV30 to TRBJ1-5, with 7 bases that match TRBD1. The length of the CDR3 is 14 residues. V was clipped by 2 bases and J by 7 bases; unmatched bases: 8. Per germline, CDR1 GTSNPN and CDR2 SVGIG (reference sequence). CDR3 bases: TGTGCCTGGAGTAGAGGGGGCGAAGGGCAGCCCCAGCATTTT. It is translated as CAWSRGGEGQPQHF.

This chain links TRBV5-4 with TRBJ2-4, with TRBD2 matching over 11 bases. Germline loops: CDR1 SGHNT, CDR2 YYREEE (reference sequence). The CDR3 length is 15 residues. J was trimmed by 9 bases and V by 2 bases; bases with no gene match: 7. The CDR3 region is CASSLIAGGGSIQYF. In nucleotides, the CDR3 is TGTGCCAGCAGCTTAATAGCGGGAGGGGGTAGCATTCAGTACTTC.

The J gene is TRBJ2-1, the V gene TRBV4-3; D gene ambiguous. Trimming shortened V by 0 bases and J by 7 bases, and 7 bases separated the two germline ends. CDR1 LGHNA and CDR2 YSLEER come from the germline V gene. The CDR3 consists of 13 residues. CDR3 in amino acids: CASSQDYWNEQFF. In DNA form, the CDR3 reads TGCGCCAGCAGCCAAGATTACTGGAATGAGCAGTTCTTC.

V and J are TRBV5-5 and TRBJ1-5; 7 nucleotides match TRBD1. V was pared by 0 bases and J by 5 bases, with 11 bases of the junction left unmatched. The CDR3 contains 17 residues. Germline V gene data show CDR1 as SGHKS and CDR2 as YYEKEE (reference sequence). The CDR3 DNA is TGTGCCAGCAGCTTGGTTTCGGGAACAGGGGTAGATCAGCCCCAGCATTTT. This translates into CASSLVSGTGVDQPQHF.

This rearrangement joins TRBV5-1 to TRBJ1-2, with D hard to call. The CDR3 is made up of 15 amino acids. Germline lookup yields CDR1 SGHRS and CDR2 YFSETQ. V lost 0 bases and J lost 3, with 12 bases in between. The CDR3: CASSLDKSGDYGYTF. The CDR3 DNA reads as TGCGCCAGCAGCTTGGATAAATCAGGCGACTATGGCTACACCTTC.

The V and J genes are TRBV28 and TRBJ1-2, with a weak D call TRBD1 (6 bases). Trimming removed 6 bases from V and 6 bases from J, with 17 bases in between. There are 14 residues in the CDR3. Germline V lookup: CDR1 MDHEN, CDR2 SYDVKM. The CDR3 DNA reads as TGTGCCAGCAGAGGGGGGGGGCCCGGAGATGGCTACACCTTC. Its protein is CASRGGGPGDGYTF.